What follows are 19 T cell receptor beta chains derived from one specimen sequenced in a study of regulatory T cells in long-lasting Graves disease. In building TCR beta libraries, iRepertoire HTBI primers were used together with Arm-PCR of CDR3 regions. MiXCR, run by TCRdb on the multiplex PCR reads, gives a single entry per CDR3 protein. In the table there are roughly 400,000 distinct CDR3 sequences, 16% of which are singletons. The time point here: newly diagnosed GD, antithyroid drugs for less than 3 months. Researchers made the TCR library from RNA that was extracted from PBMCs. A further study also used this sample, focusing on T cells in Graves' hyperthyroidism and ophthalmopathy.

The sequencing here drew on peripheral blood mononuclear cells (PBMCs), taken at new diagnosis, from a patient treated with antithyroid drugs. Source of these receptors: a woman in her late teens or twenties with Graves disease.

This clonotype has a count of ten or more. The chain uses TRBV30 and TRBJ1-4; no clear D gene. The CDR3 extends over 13 amino acids. Germline CDR1 and CDR2: GTSNPN and SVGIG (reference sequence). Trimming left V 3 bases short and J 5 bases short, with 10 bases between. CDR3 nucleotides: TGTGCCTGGAGAATCTCCAGGAATGAAAAACTGTTTTTT. The encoded protein is CAWRISRNEKLFF.

This clonotype has at least ten counts. The chain links TRBV2 to TRBJ1-1; perhaps TRBD1 as D (5 bases). From germline, CDR1 is SNHLY and CDR2 FYNNEI. This CDR3 has 15 amino acids. Trimming stripped 4 bases from V and 0 bases from J, with 12 bases between. CDR3 in amino acids: CASSVTGNLNTEAFF. Written as DNA, the CDR3 is TGTGCCAGCAGTGTCACAGGAAATTTGAACACTGAAGCTTTCTTT.

This clonotype was seen a single time. The chain links TRBV7-2 to TRBJ1-5; no firm D call. V was cut by 4 bases and J by 9 bases, with 13 bases left in between. This CDR3 has 13 amino acids. Germline CDR1 and CDR2: SGHTA and FQGNSA. As DNA, the CDR3 is TGTGCCAGCAGCTCGATAGAATTGGGGCCCCAGCATTTT. This codes for CASSSIELGPQHF.

Ten or more counts support this clonotype. The chain carries TRBV30 and TRBJ2-2; TRBD2 agrees at 12 bases. Trimming removed 4 bases from V and 8 bases from J; junction bases left unmatched: 8. The germline gives CDR1 GTSNPN, CDR2 SVGIG (reference sequence). The CDR3 loop spans 15 amino acids. CDR3 sequence reads: CAWNRLAGVSGELFF. Here the CDR3 DNA reads TGTGCCTGGAACCGACTAGCGGGAGTATCTGGGGAGCTGTTTTTT. Drawing the rest from reference TRBV30 and TRBJ2-2, the complete variable domain is SQTIHQWPATLVQPVGSPLSLECTVEGTSNPNLYWYRQAAGRGLQLLFYSVGIGQISSEVPQNLSASRPQDRQFILSSKKLLLSDSGFYLCAWNRLAGVSGELFFGEGSRLTVL.

This clonotype was observed many times. The gene calls are TRBV6-1 and TRBJ2-1; possibly TRBD2 for D (5 bases). Trimming cost V 2 bases and J 2 bases, with 16 bases left between them. CDR1 is MNHNS, CDR2 SASEGT, per germline. CDR3 length equals 17 residues. CDR3 DNA sequence: TGTGCCAGCAGTGAACTACCCCCGGGGAGCCCCTACAATGAGCAGTTCTTC. Its protein is CASSELPPGSPYNEQFF.

This clonotype appeared many times. The chain couples TRBV20-1 to TRBJ2-4, with D possibly being TRBD1 (6 bases). The CDR3 length is 13 residues. Looked up from germline, CDR1 is DFQATT and CDR2 is SNEGSKA (reference sequence). V was cut by 3 bases and J by 4 bases, with 10 bases left in between. For the CDR3, the DNA is TGCAGTGCTAGTGGGGACAAAAAAAACATTCAGTACTTC. It translates to CSASGDKKNIQYF.

The chain links TRBV6-1 to TRBJ2-1; D is undetermined. The V end was cut by 0 bases, the J end by 9 bases, with 6 bases between. Germline V gene data show CDR1 as MNHNS and CDR2 as SASEGT. The CDR3 runs to 12 residues. DNA for the CDR3: TGTGCCAGCAGTGAAGCAGGACCTGAGCAGTTCTTC. This gives the protein CASSEAGPEQFF.

This clonotype occurred many times. The chain combines TRBV11-2 with TRBJ2-7, with TRBD1 matching over 9 bases. The V gene's germline CDR1 is SGHAT and CDR2 FQNNGV. Trimming at V came to 5 bases and at J to 5 bases, leaving 13 bases not matched to a gene. This CDR3 is built from 16 residues. The CDR3 spells CASSLGTGPIRNEQYF. The CDR3 coding sequence is TGTGCCAGCAGCCTCGGGACAGGGCCCATTCGGAACGAGCAGTACTTC.

The chain carries TRBV5-5 and TRBJ1-5; possible D gene TRBD1, 6 bases. V was shortened by 5 bases and J by 0 bases, with 12 bases between the two germline ends. The CDR3 extends over 15 amino acids. From germline, CDR1 is SGHKS and CDR2 YYEKEE (reference sequence). The DNA of the CDR3 is TGTGCCAGCAGTCAGGGGCTATATAGCAATCAGCCCCAGCATTTT. Encoded protein: CASSQGLYSNQPQHF.

Concerning this clonotype: A read error may be the cause here, since a much bigger clone is one base away. The V call is TRBV7-2, the J call TRBJ2-1; 8 bases agree with TRBD2. This CDR3 is built from 18 residues. Trimming cost V 6 bases and J 10 bases; bases outside gene matches: 23. Germline CDR1 and CDR2: SGHTA and FQGNSA. This chain's CDR3 is CASSKTGTRQTTVYEQFF. The CDR3 bases are TGTGCCAGCAGTAAAACCGGGACTAGACAAACGACGGTCTACGAGCAGTTCTTC. The whole variable domain, filled in from reference TRBV7-2 and TRBJ2-1, reads GAGVSQSPSNKVTEKGKDVELRCDPISGHTALYWYRQSLGQGLEFLIYFQGNSAPDKSGLPSDRFSAERTGGSVSTLTIQRTQQEDSAVYLCASSKTGTRQTTVYEQFFGPGTRLTVL.

The V call is TRBV10-3, the J call TRBJ2-5, with 8 bases identical to TRBD1. J gave up 0 bases and V 11 bases, and 8 bases lay outside the gene matches. The CDR3 runs to 14 residues. CDR1 is ENHRY, CDR2 SYGVKD, per germline. DNA for the CDR3: TGTGCCTTCTCACCGGACAGGGACCAAGAGACCCAGTACTTC. Translated: CAFSPDRDQETQYF.

This clonotype was observed many times. V is TRBV6-5 and J is TRBJ2-7; 7 bases agree with TRBD2. Germline V lookup: CDR1 MNHEY, CDR2 SVGAGI. This CDR3 spans 14 amino acids. The J segment lost 3 bases and the V segment lost 0 bases, leaving 2 bases of the junction unmatched. The CDR3 protein is CASSYSRENYEQYF. In DNA form, the CDR3 reads TGTGCCAGCAGTTACTCGCGGGAGAACTACGAGCAGTACTTC.

Ten or more counts support this clonotype. The chain recombines TRBV20-1 with TRBJ2-7, with D unresolved. The ends were cut back, 3 bases at V and 3 bases at J, with 9 bases in the middle. Per the germline V gene, CDR1 is DFQATT and CDR2 is SNEGSKA (reference sequence). The CDR3 spans 12 residues. CDR3 sequence reads: CSARHEGYEQYF. In DNA, the CDR3 is TGCAGTGCTAGGCATGAAGGCTACGAGCAGTACTTC.

The sample holds a few counts of this clonotype. The V call is TRBV28, the J call TRBJ2-1; 7 nucleotides match TRBD2. The CDR3 length is 18 residues. Germline values: CDR1 MDHEN, CDR2 SYDVKM. Germline trimming cut 0 bases from V and 5 bases from J; bases unmatched to any gene: 13. The CDR3, as DNA: TGTGCCAGCAGTTTATGGGGACTAACGGACCAGAGGAACAATGAGCAGTTCTTC. Translating gives CASSLWGLTDQRNNEQFF.

There are a few counts of this clonotype. The chain couples TRBV6-1 to TRBJ1-1; perhaps TRBD1 as D (5 bases). Germline values: CDR1 MNHNS, CDR2 SASEGT. Trimming cost V 8 bases and J 5 bases, with 9 bases left between them. There are 11 residues in the CDR3. The CDR3 DNA reads TGTGCCAGCGGGGCCAGAACTGAAGCTTTCTTT. Encoded protein: CASGARTEAFF.

In its sample, this clonotype was seen many times. This chain uses TRBV28 with TRBJ2-5; the match to TRBD1 covers 11 bases. Germline trimming cut 5 bases from V and 5 bases from J; bases unmatched to any gene: 4. CDR3 size: 14 residues. The germline V gene encodes CDR1 MDHEN and CDR2 SYDVKM. The DNA of the CDR3 is TGTGCCAGCAGTCGGGACAGGGGGTCGGAGACCCAGTACTTC. Translation gives CASSRDRGSETQYF.

This sequence joins TRBV15 and TRBJ1-1, with D possibly matching TRBD1 (5 bases). V was pared by 1 base and J by 5 bases, with 11 bases between. Germline V gene sequence: CDR1 LNHNV, CDR2 YYDKDF (reference sequence). This CDR3 has 14 residues. The CDR3 bases are TGTGCCACCAGCAGAGTAAGGGGTCAAACTGAAGCTTTCTTT. Protein: CATSRVRGQTEAFF.

This clonotype was found many times. This rearrangement joins TRBV5-1 to TRBJ1-1; 10 positions agree with TRBD1. The CDR3 spans 15 residues. V was clipped by 6 bases and J by 1 base; unmatched bases: 6. Germline assignment: CDR1 SGHRS and CDR2 YFSETQ. CDR3: CASMPTGGTNTEAFF. The CDR3 nucleotides are TGCGCCAGCATGCCGACAGGGGGCACGAACACTGAAGCTTTCTTT.

This clonotype showed up many times. CDR3 DNA sequence: TGTGCCAGCAGCAAGGGACGAGGAGAGACCCAGTACTTC. It is translated as CASSKGRGETQYF. The chain recombines TRBV3-1 with TRBJ2-5; D is possibly TRBD1 or TRBD2 (5 bases each). Germline-derived CDR1 and CDR2 are LGHDT and YNNKEL (reference sequence). The V and J ends lost 5 bases and 4 bases respectively, with 11 bases between them. This CDR3 is built from 13 residues.